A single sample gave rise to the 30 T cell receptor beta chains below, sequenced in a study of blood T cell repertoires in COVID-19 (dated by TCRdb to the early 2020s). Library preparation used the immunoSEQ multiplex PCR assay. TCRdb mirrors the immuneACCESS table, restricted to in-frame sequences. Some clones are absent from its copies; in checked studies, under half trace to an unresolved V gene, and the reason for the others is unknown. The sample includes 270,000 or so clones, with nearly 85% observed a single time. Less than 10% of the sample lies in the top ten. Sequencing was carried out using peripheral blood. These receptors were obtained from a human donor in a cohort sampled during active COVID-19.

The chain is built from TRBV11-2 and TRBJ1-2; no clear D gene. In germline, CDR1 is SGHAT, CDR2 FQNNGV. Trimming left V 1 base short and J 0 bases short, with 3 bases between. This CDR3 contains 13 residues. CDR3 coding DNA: TGTGCCAGCAGCTTAGCCACTAACTATGGCTACACCTTC. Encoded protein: CASSLATNYGYTF.

In DNA form, the CDR3 reads TGTGCCAGCAGCCATCGGGGTAGCGGGGAAGAGACCCAGTACTTC. Translation: CASSHRGSGEETQYF. The chain uses TRBV27 and TRBJ2-5, with 8 bases fitting TRBD2. The junction had 9 bases not matched to a gene; V was cut back by 6 bases and J by 3 bases. The CDR3 totals 15 residues. Germline CDR1 is MNHEY and CDR2 is SMNVEV (reference sequence).

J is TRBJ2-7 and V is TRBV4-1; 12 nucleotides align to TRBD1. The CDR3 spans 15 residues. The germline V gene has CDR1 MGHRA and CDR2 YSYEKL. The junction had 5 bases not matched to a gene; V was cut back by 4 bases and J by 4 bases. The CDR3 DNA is TGCGCCAGCAGCCCGGGACAGGGGGCTTCGTACGAGCAGTACTTC. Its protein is CASSPGQGASYEQYF.

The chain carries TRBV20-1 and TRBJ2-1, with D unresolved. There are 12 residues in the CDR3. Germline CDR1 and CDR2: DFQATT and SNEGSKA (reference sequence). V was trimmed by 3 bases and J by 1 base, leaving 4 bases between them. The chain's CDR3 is CSASVSYNEQFF. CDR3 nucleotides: TGCAGTGCTAGTGTATCCTACAATGAGCAGTTCTTC.

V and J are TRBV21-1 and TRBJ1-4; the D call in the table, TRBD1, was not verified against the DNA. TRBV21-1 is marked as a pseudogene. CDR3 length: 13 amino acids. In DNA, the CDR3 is TGTGCCAGCAGCGGGACAGAGGGTGAAAAACTGTTTTTT. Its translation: CASSGTEGEKLFF.

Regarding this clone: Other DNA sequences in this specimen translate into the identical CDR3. The CDR3 reads CASSLRGLGTDTQYF. In DNA form, the CDR3 reads TGCGCCAGCAGCTTGAGGGGGCTCGGTACAGATACGCAGTATTTT. The chain is built from TRBV5-1 and TRBJ2-3; TRBD1 aligns across 7 bases. Germline-derived CDR1 and CDR2 are SGHRS and YFSETQ. This CDR3 has 15 amino acids. V dropped 1 base and J dropped 3; count of bases not matched to a gene: 5.

Here the CDR3 DNA reads TGTGCCAGCAGTCGAAAGGGTGCAGGGGGCTTGTCCTATAATTCACCCCTCCACTTT. It specifies CASSRKGAGGLSYNSPLHF. This chain connects TRBV27 to TRBJ1-6; TRBD1 matches at 8 bases. Looked up from germline, CDR1 is MNHEY and CDR2 is SMNVEV (reference sequence). The junction had 13 bases not matched to a gene; V was cut back by 5 bases and J by 1 base. The CDR3 is made up of 19 amino acids.

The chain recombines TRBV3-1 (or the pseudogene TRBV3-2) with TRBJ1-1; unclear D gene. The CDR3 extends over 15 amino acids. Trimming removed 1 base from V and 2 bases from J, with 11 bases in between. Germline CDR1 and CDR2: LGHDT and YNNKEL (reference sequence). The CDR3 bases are TGTGCCAGCAGCCAAGTCCTACCGGGAAACACTGAAGCTTTCTTT. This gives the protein CASSQVLPGNTEAFF.

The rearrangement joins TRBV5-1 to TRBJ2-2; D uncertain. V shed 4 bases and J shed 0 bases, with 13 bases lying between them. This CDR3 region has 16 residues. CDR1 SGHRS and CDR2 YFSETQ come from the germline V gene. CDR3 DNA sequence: TGCGCCAGCAGCCGAGTGACAAATGCGAACACCGGGGAGCTGTTTTTT. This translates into CASSRVTNANTGELFF.

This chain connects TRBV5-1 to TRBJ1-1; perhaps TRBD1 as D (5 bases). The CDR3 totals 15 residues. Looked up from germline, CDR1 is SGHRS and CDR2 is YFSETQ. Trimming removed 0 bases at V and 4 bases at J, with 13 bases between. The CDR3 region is CASSLEAGTGTEAFF. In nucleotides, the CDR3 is TGCGCCAGCAGCTTGGAGGCGGGGACGGGCACTGAAGCTTTCTTT.

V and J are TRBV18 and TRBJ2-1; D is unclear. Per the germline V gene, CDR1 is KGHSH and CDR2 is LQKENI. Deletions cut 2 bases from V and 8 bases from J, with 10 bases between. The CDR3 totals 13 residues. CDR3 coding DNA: TGTGCCAGCTCACCAATGGAGTCCCATGAGCAGTTCTTC. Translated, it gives CASSPMESHEQFF.

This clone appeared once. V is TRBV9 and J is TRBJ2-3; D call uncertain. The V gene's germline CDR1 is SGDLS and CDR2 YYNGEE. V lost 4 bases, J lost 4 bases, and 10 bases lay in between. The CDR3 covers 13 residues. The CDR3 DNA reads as TGTGCCAGCAGCCTCAGAGGCTCAGATACGCAGTATTTT. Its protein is CASSLRGSDTQYF. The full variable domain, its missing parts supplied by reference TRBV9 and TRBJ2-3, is DSGVTQTPKHLITATGQRVTLRCSPRSGDLSVYWYQQSLDQGLQFLIQYYNGEERAKGNILERFSAQQFPDLHSELNLSSLELGDSALYFCASSLRGSDTQYFGPGTRLTVL.

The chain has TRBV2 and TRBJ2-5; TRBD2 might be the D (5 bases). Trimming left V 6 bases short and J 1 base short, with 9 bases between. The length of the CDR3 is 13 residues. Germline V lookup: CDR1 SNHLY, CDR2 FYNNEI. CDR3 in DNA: TGTGCCAGCAGATGGCTAGCCCAAGAGACCCAGTACTTC. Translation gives CASRWLAQETQYF.

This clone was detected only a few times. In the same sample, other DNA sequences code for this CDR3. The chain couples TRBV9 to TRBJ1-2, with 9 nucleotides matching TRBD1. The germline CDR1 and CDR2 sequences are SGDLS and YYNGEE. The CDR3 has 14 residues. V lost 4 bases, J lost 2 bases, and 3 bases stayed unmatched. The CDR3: CASSPGQGNYGYTF. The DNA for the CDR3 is TGTGCCAGCAGCCCGGGACAGGGAAACTATGGCTACACCTTC. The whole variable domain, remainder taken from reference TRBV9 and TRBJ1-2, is DSGVTQTPKHLITATGQRVTLRCSPRSGDLSVYWYQQSLDQGLQFLIQYYNGEERAKGNILERFSAQQFPDLHSELNLSSLELGDSALYFCASSPGQGNYGYTFGSGTRLTVV.

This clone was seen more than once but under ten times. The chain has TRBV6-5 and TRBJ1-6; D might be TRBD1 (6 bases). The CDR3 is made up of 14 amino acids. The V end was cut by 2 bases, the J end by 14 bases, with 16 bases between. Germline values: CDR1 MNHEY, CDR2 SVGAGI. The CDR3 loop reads CASSYIRGGGTLHF. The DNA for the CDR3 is TGTGCCAGCAGTTACATTAGGGGAGGGGGAACCCTCCACTTT.

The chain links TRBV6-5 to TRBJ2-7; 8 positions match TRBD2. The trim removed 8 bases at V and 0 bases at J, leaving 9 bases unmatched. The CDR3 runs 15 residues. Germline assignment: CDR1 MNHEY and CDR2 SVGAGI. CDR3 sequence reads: CASSTSGFSSYEQYF. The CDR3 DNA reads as TGTGCCAGCTCTACTAGCGGCTTTTCCTCCTACGAGCAGTACTTC.

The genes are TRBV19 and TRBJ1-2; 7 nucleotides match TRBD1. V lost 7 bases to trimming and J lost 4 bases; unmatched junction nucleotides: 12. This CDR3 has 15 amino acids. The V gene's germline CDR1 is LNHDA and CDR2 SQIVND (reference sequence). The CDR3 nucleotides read TGTGCCAGTAATCCTCGACAGGGCTTTTTCTATGGCTACACCTTC. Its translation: CASNPRQGFFYGYTF. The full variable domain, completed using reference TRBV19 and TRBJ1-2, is DGGITQSPKYLFRKEGQNVTLSCEQNLNHDAMYWYRQDPGQGLRLIYYSQIVNDFQKGDIAEGYSVSREKKESFPLTVTSAQKNPTAFYLCASNPRQGFFYGYTFGSGTRLTVV.

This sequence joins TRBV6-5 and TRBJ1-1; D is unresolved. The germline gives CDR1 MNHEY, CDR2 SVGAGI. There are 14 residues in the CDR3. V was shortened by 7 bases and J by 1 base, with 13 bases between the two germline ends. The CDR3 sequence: CASTPGWTNTEAFF. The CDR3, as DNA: TGTGCCAGCACCCCGGGGTGGACGAACACTGAAGCTTTCTTT.

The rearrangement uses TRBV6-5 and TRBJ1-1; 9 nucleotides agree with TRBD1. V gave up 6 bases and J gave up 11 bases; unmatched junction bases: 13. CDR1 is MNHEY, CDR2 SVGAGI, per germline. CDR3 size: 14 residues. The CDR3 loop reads CASRSPGQGLKAFF. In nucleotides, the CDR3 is TGTGCCAGCAGATCCCCCGGACAGGGGCTCAAGGCTTTCTTT.

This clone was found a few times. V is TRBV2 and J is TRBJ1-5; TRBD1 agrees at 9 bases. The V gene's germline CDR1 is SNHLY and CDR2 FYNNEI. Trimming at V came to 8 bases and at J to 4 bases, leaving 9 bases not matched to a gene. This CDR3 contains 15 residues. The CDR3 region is CASRRLGQGNQPQHF. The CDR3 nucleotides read TGTGCCAGCCGTCGACTTGGACAGGGGAATCAGCCCCAGCATTTT.

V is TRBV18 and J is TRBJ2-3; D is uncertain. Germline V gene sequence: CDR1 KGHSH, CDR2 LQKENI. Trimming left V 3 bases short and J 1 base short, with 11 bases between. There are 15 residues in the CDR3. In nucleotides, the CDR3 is TGTGCCAGCTCACCCGCAATAACTGGCACAGATACGCAGTATTTT. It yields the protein CASSPAITGTDTQYF.

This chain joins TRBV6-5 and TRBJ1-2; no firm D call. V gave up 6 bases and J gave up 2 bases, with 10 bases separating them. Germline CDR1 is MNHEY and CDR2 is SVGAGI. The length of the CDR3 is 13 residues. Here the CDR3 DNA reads TGTGCCAGCAGCAGAAGCGAGAACTATGGCTACACCTTC. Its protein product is CASSRSENYGYTF.

CDR3 nucleotide sequence: TGTGCCAGCAGTCCTAACTCCTACAATGAGCAGTTCTTC. It is translated as CASSPNSYNEQFF. The V gene is TRBV27, the J gene TRBJ2-1; D gene ambiguous. The CDR3 runs 13 residues. Germline CDR1 reads MNHEY; CDR2 reads SMNVEV (reference sequence). V lost 5 bases and J lost 0, with 5 bases in between.

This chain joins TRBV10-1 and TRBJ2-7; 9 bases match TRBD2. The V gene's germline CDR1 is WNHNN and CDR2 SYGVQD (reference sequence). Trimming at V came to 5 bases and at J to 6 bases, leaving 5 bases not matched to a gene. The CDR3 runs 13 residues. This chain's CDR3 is CASSLGLASEQYF. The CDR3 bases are TGCGCCAGCAGTCTAGGACTAGCGAGCGAGCAGTACTTC.

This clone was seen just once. CDR3 region: CARAGQGDNPPFF. The CDR3 coding sequence is TGTGCCAGGGCGGGACAGGGGGATAACCCCCCATTCTTC. J is TRBJ2-1 and V is TRBV2; 11 bases map to TRBD1. The V segment lost 9 bases and the J segment 16 bases; nucleotides outside the gene matches: 14. CDR3 length: 13 amino acids. CDR1 and CDR2 (germline): SNHLY, FYNNEI.

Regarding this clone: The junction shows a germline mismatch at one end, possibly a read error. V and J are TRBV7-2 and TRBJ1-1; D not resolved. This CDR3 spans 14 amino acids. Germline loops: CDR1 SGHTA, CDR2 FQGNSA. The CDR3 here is CASTLGGSITEAFF. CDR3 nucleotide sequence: TGTGCCAGCACCTTAGGAGGGTCTATCACTGAAGCTTTCTTT. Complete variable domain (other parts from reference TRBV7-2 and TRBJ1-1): GAGVSQSPSNKVTEKGKDVELRCDPISGHTALYWYRQSLGQGLEFLIYFQGNSAPDKSGLPSDRFSAERTGGSVSTLTIQRTQQEDSAVYLCASTLGGSITEAFFGQGTRLTVV.

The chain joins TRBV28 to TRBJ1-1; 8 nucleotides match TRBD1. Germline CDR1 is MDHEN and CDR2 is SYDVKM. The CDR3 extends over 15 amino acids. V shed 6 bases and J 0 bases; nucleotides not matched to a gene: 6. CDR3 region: CASRRRGPLNTEAFF. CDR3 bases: TGTGCCAGCAGGCGCAGGGGGCCACTGAACACTGAAGCTTTCTTT.

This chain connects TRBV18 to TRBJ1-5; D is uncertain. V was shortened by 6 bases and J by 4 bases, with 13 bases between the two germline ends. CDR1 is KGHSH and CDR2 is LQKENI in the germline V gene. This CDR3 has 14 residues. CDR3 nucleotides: TGTGCCAGCTCGCGCGGGCAGTGGAATCAGCCCCAGCATTTT. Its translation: CASSRGQWNQPQHF.

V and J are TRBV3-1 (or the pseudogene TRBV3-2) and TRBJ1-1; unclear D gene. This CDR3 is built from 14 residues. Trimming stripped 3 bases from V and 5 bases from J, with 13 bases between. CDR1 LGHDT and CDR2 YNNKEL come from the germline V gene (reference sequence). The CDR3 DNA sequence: TGTGCCAGCAGCCAGAGCGGGAGGCGAACTGAAGCTTTCTTT. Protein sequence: CASSQSGRRTEAFF.

The CDR3 sequence is CASSLFREIDDGNEQFF. CDR3 nucleotides: TGTGCCAGCAGTTTATTTCGAGAAATCGATGATGGTAATGAGCAGTTCTTC. The rearrangement uses TRBV27 and TRBJ2-1; D is unclear. Per the germline V gene, CDR1 is MNHEY and CDR2 is SMNVEV (reference sequence). The CDR3 has 17 amino acids. Trimming removed 1 base from V and 7 bases from J, with 20 bases in between.